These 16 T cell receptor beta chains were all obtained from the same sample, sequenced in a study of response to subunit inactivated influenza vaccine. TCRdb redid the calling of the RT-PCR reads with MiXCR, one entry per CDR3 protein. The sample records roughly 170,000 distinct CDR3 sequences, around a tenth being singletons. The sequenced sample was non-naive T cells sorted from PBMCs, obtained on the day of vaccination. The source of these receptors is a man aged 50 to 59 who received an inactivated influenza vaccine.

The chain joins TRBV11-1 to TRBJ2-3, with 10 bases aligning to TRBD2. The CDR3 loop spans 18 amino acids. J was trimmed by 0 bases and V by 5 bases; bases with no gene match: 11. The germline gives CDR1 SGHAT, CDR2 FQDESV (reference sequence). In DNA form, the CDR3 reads TGTGCCAGCAGCCCGTTCCACGGACTAGCGGTCAGCACAGATACGCAGTATTTT. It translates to CASSPFHGLAVSTDTQYF.

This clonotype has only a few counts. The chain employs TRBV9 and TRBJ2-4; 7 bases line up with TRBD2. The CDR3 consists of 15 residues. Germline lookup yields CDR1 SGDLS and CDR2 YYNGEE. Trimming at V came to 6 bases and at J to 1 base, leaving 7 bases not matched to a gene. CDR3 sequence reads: CASNRLGGAKNIQYF. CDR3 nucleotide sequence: TGTGCCAGCAATCGGCTGGGGGGGGCCAAAAACATTCAGTACTTC.

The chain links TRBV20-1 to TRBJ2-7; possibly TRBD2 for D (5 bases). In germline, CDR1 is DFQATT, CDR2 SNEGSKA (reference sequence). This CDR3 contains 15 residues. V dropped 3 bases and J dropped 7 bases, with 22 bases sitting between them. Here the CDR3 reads CSASLAFGPTREQYF. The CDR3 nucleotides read TGCAGTGCTAGCCTAGCTTTTGGGCCTACTAGGGAGCAGTACTTC.

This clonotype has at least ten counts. The CDR3 region is CASSSGLEETQYF. DNA for the CDR3: TGTGCCAGCAGCTCGGGACTCGAAGAGACCCAGTACTTC. The chain couples TRBV7-8 to TRBJ2-5; D is perhaps TRBD2 (6 bases). V lost 4 bases, J lost 3 bases, and 9 bases lay in between. This CDR3 comprises 13 residues. Germline assignment: CDR1 SGHVS and CDR2 FQNEAQ.

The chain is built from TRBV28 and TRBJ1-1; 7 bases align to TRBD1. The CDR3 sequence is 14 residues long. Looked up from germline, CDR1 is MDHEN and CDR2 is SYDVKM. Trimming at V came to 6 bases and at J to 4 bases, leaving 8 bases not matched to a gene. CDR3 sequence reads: CASRFDRVSTEAFF. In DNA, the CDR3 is TGTGCCAGCAGATTCGACAGGGTAAGCACTGAAGCTTTCTTT.

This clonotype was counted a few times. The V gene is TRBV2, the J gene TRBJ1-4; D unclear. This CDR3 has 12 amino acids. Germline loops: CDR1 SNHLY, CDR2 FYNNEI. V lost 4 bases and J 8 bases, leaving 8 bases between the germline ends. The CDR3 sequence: CASSVMREKLFF. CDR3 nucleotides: TGTGCCAGCAGTGTAATGAGGGAAAAACTGTTTTTT.

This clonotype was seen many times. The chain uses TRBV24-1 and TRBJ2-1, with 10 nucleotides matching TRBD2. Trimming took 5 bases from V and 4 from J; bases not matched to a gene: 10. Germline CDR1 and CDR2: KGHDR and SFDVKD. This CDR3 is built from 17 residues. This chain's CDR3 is CATSAPSAGGRYNEQFF. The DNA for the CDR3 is TGTGCCACCAGTGCCCCATCAGCGGGAGGGAGGTACAATGAGCAGTTCTTC.

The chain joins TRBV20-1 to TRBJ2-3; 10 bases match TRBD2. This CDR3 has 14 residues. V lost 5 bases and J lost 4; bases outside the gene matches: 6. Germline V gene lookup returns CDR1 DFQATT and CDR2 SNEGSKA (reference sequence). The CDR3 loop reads CSACVAGGPDTQYF. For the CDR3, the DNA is TGCAGTGCTTGTGTAGCGGGAGGCCCAGATACGCAGTATTTT.

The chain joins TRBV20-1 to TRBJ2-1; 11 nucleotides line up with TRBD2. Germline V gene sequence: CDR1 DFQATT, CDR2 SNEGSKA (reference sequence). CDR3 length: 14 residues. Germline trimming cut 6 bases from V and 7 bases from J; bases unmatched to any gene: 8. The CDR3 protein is CSAPLAGVGNEQFF. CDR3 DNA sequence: TGCAGTGCGCCACTAGCGGGAGTTGGAAATGAGCAGTTCTTC.

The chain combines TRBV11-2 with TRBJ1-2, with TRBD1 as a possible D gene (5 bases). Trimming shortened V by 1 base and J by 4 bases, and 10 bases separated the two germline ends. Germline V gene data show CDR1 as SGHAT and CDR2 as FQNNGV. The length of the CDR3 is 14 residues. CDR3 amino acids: CASSLGGAIYGYTF. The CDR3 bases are TGTGCCAGCAGCTTAGGTGGGGCCATCTATGGCTACACCTTC.

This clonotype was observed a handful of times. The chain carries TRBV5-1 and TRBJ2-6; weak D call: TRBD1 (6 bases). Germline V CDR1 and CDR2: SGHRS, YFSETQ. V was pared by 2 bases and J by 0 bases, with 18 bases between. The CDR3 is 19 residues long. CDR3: CASSLLPGQTTSGANVLTF. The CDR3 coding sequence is TGCGCCAGCAGCTTACTACCGGGACAAACTACCTCTGGGGCCAACGTCCTGACTTTC.

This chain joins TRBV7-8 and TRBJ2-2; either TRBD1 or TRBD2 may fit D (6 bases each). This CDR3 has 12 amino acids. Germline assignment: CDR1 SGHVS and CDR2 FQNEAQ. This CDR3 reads CGSGGYTGELFF. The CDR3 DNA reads TGTGGGTCCGGGGGCTACACCGGGGAGCTGTTTTTT.

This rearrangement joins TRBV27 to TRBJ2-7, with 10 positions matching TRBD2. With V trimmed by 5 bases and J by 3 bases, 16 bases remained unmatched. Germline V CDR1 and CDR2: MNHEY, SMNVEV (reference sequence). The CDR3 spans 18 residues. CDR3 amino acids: CASSLRTSGNGGVYEQYF. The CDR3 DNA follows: TGTGCCAGCAGTCTACGGACTAGCGGTAATGGCGGTGTCTACGAGCAGTACTTC.

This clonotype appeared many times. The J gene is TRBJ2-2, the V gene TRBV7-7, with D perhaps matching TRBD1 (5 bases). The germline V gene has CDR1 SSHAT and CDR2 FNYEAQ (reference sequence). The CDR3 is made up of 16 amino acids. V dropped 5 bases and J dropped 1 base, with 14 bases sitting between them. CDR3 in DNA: TGTGCCAGCAGCCCCCTTAGGGGAAAGAACACCGGGGAGCTGTTTTTT. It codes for CASSPLRGKNTGELFF.

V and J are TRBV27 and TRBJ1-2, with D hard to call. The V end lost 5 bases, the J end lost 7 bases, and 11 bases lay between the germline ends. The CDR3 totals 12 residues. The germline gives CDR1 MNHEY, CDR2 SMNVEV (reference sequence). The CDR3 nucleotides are TGTGCCAGCAGTCGATCAGGTGGTGGCTACACCTTC. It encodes CASSRSGGGYTF.

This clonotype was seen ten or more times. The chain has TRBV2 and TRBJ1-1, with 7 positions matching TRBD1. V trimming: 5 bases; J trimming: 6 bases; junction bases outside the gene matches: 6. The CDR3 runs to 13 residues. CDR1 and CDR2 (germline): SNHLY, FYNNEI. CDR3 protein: CASSSQGDSEAFF. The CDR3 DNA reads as TGTGCCAGCAGTTCGCAGGGGGACTCTGAAGCTTTCTTT.